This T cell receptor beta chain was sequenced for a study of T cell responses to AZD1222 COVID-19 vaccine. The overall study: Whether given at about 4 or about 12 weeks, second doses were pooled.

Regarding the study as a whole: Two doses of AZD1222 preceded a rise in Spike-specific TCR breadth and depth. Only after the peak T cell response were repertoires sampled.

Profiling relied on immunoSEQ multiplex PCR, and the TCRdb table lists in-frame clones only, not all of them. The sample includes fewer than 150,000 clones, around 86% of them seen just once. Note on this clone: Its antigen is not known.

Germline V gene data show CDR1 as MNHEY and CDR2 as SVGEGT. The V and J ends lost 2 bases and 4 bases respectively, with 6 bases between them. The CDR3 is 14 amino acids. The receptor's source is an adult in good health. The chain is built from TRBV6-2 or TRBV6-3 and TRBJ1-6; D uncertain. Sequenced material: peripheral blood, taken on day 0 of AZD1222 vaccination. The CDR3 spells CASSYGGYNSPLHF. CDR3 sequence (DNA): TGTGCCAGCAGTTACGGCGGGTATAATTCACCCCTCCACTTT.